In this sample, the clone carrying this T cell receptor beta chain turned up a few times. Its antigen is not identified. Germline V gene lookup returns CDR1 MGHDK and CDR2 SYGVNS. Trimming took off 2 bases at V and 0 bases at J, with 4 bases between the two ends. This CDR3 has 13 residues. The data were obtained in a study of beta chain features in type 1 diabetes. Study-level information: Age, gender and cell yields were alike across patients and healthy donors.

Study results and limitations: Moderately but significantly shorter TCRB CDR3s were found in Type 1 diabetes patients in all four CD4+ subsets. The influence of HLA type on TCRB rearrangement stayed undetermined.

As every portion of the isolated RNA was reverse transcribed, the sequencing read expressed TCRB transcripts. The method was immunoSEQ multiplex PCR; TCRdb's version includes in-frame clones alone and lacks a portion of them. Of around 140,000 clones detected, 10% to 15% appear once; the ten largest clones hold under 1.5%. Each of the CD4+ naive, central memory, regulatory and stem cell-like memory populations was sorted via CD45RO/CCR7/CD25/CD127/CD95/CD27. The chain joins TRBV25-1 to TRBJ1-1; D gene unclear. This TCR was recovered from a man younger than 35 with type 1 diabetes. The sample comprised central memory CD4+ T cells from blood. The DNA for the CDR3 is TGTGCCAGCAGTGAAGCCCTGAACACTGAAGCTTTCTTT. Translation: CASSEALNTEAFF.